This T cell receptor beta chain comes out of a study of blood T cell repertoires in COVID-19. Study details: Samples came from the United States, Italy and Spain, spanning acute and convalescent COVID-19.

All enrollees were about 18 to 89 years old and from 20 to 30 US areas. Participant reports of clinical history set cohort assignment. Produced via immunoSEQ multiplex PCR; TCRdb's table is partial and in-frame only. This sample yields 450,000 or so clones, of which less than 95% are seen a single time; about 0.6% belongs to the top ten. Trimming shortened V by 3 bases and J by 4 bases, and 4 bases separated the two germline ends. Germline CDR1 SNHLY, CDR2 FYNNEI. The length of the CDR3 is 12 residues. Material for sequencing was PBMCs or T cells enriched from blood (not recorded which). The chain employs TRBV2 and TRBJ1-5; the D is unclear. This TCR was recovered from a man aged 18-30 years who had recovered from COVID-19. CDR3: CASSDPNQPQHF. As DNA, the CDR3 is TGTGCCAGCAGTGACCCTAATCAGCCCCAGCATTTT.